The next 9 T cell receptor beta chains were all read from a single sample in a study of blood T cell repertoires in COVID-19. This table comes from immunoSEQ multiplex PCR, and its TCRdb copy is limited to in-frame clones, with some not included. The table shows 35,000 to 50,000 clones, with 70% to 90% occurring only once. Sequencing was performed on peripheral blood. The receptors here all came from a human donor in a cohort sampled during active COVID-19.

This clone occurred once. This sequence joins TRBV5-1 and TRBJ2-1; 7 bases agree with TRBD1. This CDR3 has 15 residues. Germline trimming cut 4 bases from V and 7 bases from J; bases unmatched to any gene: 11. From germline, CDR1 is SGHRS and CDR2 YFSETQ. The CDR3 region is CASSQRDSHQNEQFF. The CDR3 DNA reads as TGCGCCAGCAGCCAACGGGACAGCCATCAAAATGAGCAGTTCTTC.

The chain joins TRBV19 to TRBJ2-3, with a weak D call TRBD1 (6 bases). Trimming shortened V by 2 bases and J by 0 bases, and 9 bases separated the two germline ends. This CDR3 region has 15 residues. Looked up from germline, CDR1 is LNHDA and CDR2 is SQIVND (reference sequence). CDR3 region: CASSILGQSTDTQYF. As DNA, the CDR3 is TGTGCCAGTAGTATACTGGGACAAAGCACAGATACGCAGTATTTT.

The chain couples TRBV4-2 to TRBJ2-3; 10 bases are a match to TRBD2. Trimming cost V 4 bases and J 11 bases; bases outside gene matches: 3. This CDR3 spans 12 amino acids. Per the germline V gene, CDR1 is LGHNA and CDR2 is YNFKEQ. Written as DNA, the CDR3 is TGTGCCAGCAGCCGGGGACTAGCGTGGCAGTATTTT. Its translation: CASSRGLAWQYF.

The chain employs TRBV29-1 and TRBJ2-7, with TRBD1 matching 8 bases. From germline, CDR1 is SQVTM and CDR2 ANQGSEA. This CDR3 is built from 18 residues. Unmatched junction bases numbered 18, after V lost 4 bases and J lost 1 base. CDR3 loop: CSVGKTFGTGSRSYEQYF. CDR3 bases: TGCAGCGTTGGGAAAACTTTTGGGACAGGTTCTCGTTCCTACGAGCAGTACTTC.

This chain links TRBV29-1 with TRBJ1-5, with 8 bases that match TRBD1. The CDR3 contains 13 residues. Germline assignment: CDR1 SQVTM and CDR2 ANQGSEA. Trimming cost V 3 bases and J 3 bases; bases outside gene matches: 1. CDR3 nucleotide sequence: TGCAGCGTTGACAGGGGGCCCAATCAGCCCCAGCATTTT. Its translation is CSVDRGPNQPQHF. The whole variable domain, filled in from reference TRBV29-1 and TRBJ1-5, reads SAVISQKPSRDICQRGTSLTIQCQVDSQVTMMFWYRQQPGQSLTLIATANQGSEATYESGFVIDKFPISRPNLTFSTLTVSNMSPEDSSIYLCSVDRGPNQPQHFGDGTRLSIL.

CDR3 sequence: CASSLFGGMDTEAFF. For the CDR3, the DNA is TGCGCCAGCAGCCTGTTCGGGGGGATGGACACTGAAGCTTTCTTT. The gene calls are TRBV4-1 and TRBJ1-1; TRBD1 might be the D (5 bases). The CDR3 is 15 residues long. CDR1 and CDR2 from the germline V gene are MGHRA and YSYEKL. Trimming left V 4 bases short and J 3 bases short, with 15 bases between.

The gene calls are TRBV27 and TRBJ1-2, with D unclear. CDR1 and CDR2 from the germline V gene are MNHEY and SMNVEV (reference sequence). CDR3 length: 13 amino acids. V was pared by 3 bases and J by 8 bases, with 13 bases between. In DNA form, the CDR3 reads TGTGCCAGCAGTTTCCGGTATCGAGGGGGCTACACCTTC. This sequence encodes CASSFRYRGGYTF.

This clone has only one observation. The chain recombines TRBV7-2 with TRBJ1-2, with D hard to call. Germline V lookup: CDR1 SGHTA, CDR2 FQGNSA. The CDR3 totals 14 residues. Between the trimmed V and J ends, which lost 1 base and 8 bases, there was a span of 14 bases. For the CDR3, the DNA is TGTGCCAGCAGCTTAGTGGAGGTTGTGCGGGGCTACACCTTC. The encoded protein is CASSLVEVVRGYTF.

This clone has just one count. The chain uses TRBV5-1 and TRBJ1-1; 7 bases align to TRBD1. V was pared by 2 bases and J by 3 bases, with 13 bases of the junction left unmatched. From germline, CDR1 is SGHRS and CDR2 YFSETQ. CDR3 length: 17 amino acids. CDR3 coding DNA: TGCGCCAGCAGCTTAACAGGGGCCCTCCTCTCGGACACTGAAGCTTTCTTT. Protein sequence: CASSLTGALLSDTEAFF.